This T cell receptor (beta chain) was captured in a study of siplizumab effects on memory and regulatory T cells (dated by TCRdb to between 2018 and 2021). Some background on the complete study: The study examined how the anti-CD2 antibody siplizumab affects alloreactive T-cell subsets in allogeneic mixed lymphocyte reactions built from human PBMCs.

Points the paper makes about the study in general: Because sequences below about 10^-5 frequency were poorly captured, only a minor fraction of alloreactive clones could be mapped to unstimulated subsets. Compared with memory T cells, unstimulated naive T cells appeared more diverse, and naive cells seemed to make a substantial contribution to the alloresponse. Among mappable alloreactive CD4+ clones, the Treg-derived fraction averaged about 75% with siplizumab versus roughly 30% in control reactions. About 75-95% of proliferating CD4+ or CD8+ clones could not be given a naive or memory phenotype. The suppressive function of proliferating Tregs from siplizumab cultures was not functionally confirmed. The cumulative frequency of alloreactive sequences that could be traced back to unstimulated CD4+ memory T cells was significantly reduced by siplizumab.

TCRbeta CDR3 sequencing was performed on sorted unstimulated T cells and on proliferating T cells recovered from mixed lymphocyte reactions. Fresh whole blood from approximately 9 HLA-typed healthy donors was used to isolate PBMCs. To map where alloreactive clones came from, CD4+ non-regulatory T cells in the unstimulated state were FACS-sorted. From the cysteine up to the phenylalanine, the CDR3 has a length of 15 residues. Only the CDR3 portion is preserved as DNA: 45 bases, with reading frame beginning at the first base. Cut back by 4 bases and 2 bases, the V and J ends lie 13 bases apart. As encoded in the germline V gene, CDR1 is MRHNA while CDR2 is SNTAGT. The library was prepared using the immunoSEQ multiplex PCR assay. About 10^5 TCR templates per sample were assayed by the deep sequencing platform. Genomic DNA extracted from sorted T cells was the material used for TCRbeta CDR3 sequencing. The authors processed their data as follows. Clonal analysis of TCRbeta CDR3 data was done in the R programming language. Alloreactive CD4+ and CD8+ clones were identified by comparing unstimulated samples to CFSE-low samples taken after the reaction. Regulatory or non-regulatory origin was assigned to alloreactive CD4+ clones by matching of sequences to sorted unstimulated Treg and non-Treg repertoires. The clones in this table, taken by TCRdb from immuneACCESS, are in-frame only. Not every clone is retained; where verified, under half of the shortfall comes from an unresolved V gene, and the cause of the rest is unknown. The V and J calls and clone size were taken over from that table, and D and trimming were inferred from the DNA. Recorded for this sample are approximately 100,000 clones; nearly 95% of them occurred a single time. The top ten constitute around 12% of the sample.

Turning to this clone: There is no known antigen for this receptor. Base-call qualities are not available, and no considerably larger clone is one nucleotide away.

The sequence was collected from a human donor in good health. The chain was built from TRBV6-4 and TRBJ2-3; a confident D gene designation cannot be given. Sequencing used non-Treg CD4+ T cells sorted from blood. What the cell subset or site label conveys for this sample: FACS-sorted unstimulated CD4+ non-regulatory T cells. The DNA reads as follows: TGTGCCAGCAGTGTGGTGGGTAAGTCCACAGATACGCAGTATTTT. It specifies CASSVVGKSTDTQYF.